The 13 T cell receptor beta chains below come from one sample, sequenced in a study of CD8+ T cells in alopecia areata. cDNA serving as the sequencing template came from extracted, reverse transcribed RNA. Repertoires were generated with immunoSEQ multiplex PCR, while TCRdb's copy carries only in-frame clones and drops some. Among about 210,000 clones, around 66% were seen once, and the ten largest hold around 4%. The treatment here: oral pan-JAK inhibitor, 5-10 mg twice daily. The source material was CD4+ T cells sorted from blood, sampled at week 4, from a patient treated with tofacitinib. The origin of the receptors is a human donor with alopecia areata.

This sequence joins TRBV29-1 and TRBJ1-1; D not resolved. Germline CDR1 and CDR2: SQVTM and ANQGSEA. Trimming cost V 1 base and J 3 bases, with 6 bases left between them. The CDR3 has 12 residues. The CDR3 is CSVEGRYTEAFF. The CDR3 DNA reads TGCAGCGTTGAAGGGAGGTACACTGAAGCTTTCTTT.

V usage is TRBV4-1 and J usage is TRBJ1-1, with no clear D. The CDR3 is 14 amino acids. Germline lookup yields CDR1 MGHRA and CDR2 YSYEKL. V gave up 3 bases and J gave up 5 bases, with 13 bases separating them. The CDR3 DNA reads as TGCGCCAGCAGCCACGGTCTAGGGAGGACTGAAGCTTTCTTT. Its protein product is CASSHGLGRTEAFF.

V and J are TRBV18 and TRBJ1-6, with D perhaps matching TRBD1 (5 bases). Trimming pared 6 bases from V and 5 bases from J, leaving 14 bases between. CDR1 and CDR2 from the germline V gene are KGHSH and LQKENI. The CDR3 extends over 15 amino acids. The CDR3 reads CASSPQGTNNSPLHF. The CDR3 DNA reads TGTGCCAGCTCGCCTCAGGGCACGAATAATTCACCCCTCCACTTT.

The chain recombines TRBV30 with TRBJ2-5; D call uncertain. Per germline, CDR1 GTSNPN and CDR2 SVGIG (reference sequence). The V end was cut by 2 bases, the J end by 5 bases, with 6 bases between. The CDR3 runs 11 residues. CDR3 in amino acids: CAWSLWETQYF. The CDR3 nucleotides are TGTGCCTGGAGTTTGTGGGAGACCCAGTACTTC. The whole variable domain, remainder taken from reference TRBV30 and TRBJ2-5, is SQTIHQWPATLVQPVGSPLSLECTVEGTSNPNLYWYRQAAGRGLQLLFYSVGIGQISSEVPQNLSASRPQDRQFILSSKKLLLSDSGFYLCAWSLWETQYFGPGTRLLVL.

This sequence joins TRBV29-1 and TRBJ2-7, with 8 bases lining up with TRBD1. Looked up from germline, CDR1 is SQVTM and CDR2 is ANQGSEA. After removal of 6 bases from V and 2 bases from J, the junction contained 12 bases not matched to a gene. The CDR3 loop spans 15 amino acids. Here the CDR3 DNA reads TGCAGCGTCGGGTCCGGACAGGGAAGGGCCTACGAGCAGTACTTC. Protein: CSVGSGQGRAYEQYF.

The V and J genes are TRBV28 and TRBJ1-6; TRBD1 is a possible D gene (5 bases). The CDR3 is made up of 13 amino acids. Germline V CDR1 and CDR2: MDHEN, SYDVKM. V lost 5 bases to trimming and J lost 13 bases, with 15 bases between them. The CDR3 region has the DNA TGTGCCAGCAGTCGGGACGGCCGTTCTCCCCTCCACTTT. Its protein is CASSRDGRSPLHF.

The V call is TRBV30, the J call TRBJ1-1; TRBD1 might be the D (5 bases). Per the germline V gene, CDR1 is GTSNPN and CDR2 is SVGIG (reference sequence). The CDR3 has 13 residues. V was pared by 0 bases and J by 7 bases, with 12 bases between. CDR3 nucleotides: TGTGCCTGGAGTGTATTTGGGAGGGGTGAAGCTTTCTTT. This codes for CAWSVFGRGEAFF.

A remark on this clone: Other DNA sequences in this sample translate to the same CDR3. The chain carries TRBV27 and TRBJ1-2; unclear D gene. CDR1 is MNHEY, CDR2 SMNVEV, per germline (reference sequence). CDR3 length equals 12 residues. V lost 5 bases, J lost 5 bases, and 9 bases lay in between. The CDR3 is CASSPLGYGYTF. The CDR3 DNA reads TGTGCCAGCAGTCCCCTGGGGTATGGCTACACCTTC.

The chain couples TRBV5-4 to TRBJ2-7; 9 bases agree with TRBD2. Germline assignment: CDR1 SGHNT and CDR2 YYREEE (reference sequence). The CDR3 sequence is 14 residues long. The junction had 9 bases not matched to a gene; V was cut back by 4 bases and J by 7 bases. CDR3 sequence: CASSLGGGAFEQYF. The CDR3 DNA is TGTGCCAGCAGCCTGGGCGGGGGGGCTTTTGAGCAGTACTTC.

The genes are TRBV30 and TRBJ1-3; D unresolved. The CDR3 contains 13 residues. V lost 3 bases, J lost 2 bases, and 8 bases lay in between. The germline V gene has CDR1 GTSNPN and CDR2 SVGIG (reference sequence). CDR3 sequence (DNA): TGTGCCTGGAGCATTGAAACTGGAAACACCATATATTTT. Its protein is CAWSIETGNTIYF.

This clone has just one count. J is TRBJ2-3 and V is TRBV9; D gene uncertain. V lost 4 bases, J lost 4 bases, and 19 bases lay in between. The CDR3 has 16 residues. Germline CDR1 is SGDLS and CDR2 is YYNGEE. Here the CDR3 reads CASSPRGSPSPDTQYF. In nucleotides, the CDR3 is TGTGCCAGCAGCCCCCGAGGAAGTCCTTCCCCAGATACGCAGTATTTT.

The V call is TRBV25-1, the J call TRBJ2-1; weak D call: TRBD2 (6 bases). Trimming removed 1 base from V and 4 bases from J, with 11 bases in between. Germline V gene lookup returns CDR1 MGHDK and CDR2 SYGVNS. The CDR3 is 15 amino acids. In nucleotides, the CDR3 is TGTGCCAGCAGTGAATCTGGGGGGAAGTACAATGAGCAGTTCTTC. Protein product: CASSESGGKYNEQFF.

This clone was observed a few times. This sequence joins TRBV10-3 and TRBJ2-3; 8 bases map to TRBD1. The J segment lost 7 bases and the V segment lost 6 bases, leaving 12 bases of the junction unmatched. This CDR3 has 15 amino acids. From germline, CDR1 is ENHRY and CDR2 SYGVKD. The CDR3 loop reads CAIRSHQGTGHTQYF. The DNA of the CDR3 is TGTGCCATCAGATCGCACCAAGGGACAGGCCATACGCAGTATTTT.